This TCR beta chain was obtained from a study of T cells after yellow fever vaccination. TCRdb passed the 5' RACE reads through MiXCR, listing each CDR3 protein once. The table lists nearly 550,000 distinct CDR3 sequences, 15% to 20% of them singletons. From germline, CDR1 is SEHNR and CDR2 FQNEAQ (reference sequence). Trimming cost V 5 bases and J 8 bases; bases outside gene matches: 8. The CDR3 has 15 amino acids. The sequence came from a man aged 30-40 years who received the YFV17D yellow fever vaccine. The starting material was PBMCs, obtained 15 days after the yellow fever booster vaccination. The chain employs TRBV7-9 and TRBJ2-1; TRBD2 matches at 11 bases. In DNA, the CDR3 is TGTGCCAGCAGCAAAACTAGCGGGAGTATCGATGAGCAGTTCTTC. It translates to CASSKTSGSIDEQFF. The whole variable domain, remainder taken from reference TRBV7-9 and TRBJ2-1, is DTGVSQNPRHKITKRGQNVTFRCDPISEHNRLYWYRQTLGQGPEFLTYFQNEAQLEKSRLLSDRFSAERPKGSFSTLEIQRTEQGDSAMYLCASSKTSGSIDEQFFGPGTRLTVL.